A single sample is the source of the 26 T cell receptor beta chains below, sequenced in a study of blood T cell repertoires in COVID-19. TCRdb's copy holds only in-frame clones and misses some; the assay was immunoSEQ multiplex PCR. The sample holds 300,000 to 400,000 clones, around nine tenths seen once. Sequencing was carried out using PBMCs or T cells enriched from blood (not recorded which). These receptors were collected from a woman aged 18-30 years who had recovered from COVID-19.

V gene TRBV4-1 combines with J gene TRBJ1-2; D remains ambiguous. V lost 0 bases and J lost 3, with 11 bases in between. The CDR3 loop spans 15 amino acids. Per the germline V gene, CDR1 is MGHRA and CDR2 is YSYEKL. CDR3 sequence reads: CASSQDWGGDYGYTF. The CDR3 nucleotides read TGCGCCAGCAGCCAAGATTGGGGAGGCGACTATGGCTACACCTTC.

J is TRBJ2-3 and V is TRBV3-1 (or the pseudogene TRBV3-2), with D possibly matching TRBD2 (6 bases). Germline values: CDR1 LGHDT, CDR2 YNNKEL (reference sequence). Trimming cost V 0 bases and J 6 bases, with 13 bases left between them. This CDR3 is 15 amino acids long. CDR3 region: CASSQELEGVDTQYF. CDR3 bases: TGTGCCAGCAGCCAAGAACTGGAGGGCGTCGATACGCAGTATTTT.

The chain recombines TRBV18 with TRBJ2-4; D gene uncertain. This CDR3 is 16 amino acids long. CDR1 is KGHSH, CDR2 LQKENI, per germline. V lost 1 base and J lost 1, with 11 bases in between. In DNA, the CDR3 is TGTGCCAGCTCACCACGCCAGAAAGTGGCCAAAAACATTCAGTACTTC. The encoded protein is CASSPRQKVAKNIQYF.

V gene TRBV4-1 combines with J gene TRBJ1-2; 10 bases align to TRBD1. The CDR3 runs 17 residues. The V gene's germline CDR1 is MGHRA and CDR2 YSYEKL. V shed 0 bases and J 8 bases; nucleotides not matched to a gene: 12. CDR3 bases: TGCGCCAGCAGCCAAGATTGGGGGAGACAGGGGGCAAGAGGCTACACCTTC. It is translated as CASSQDWGRQGARGYTF.

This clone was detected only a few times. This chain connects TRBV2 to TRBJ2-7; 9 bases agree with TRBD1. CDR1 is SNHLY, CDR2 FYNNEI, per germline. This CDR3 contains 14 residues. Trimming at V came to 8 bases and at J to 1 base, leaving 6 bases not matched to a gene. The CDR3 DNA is TGTGCCAGCGGCCTGGGACAGGGTTCCTACGAGCAGTACTTC. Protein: CASGLGQGSYEQYF.

This CDR3 reads CASSYLYGTSGQETQYF. The CDR3 DNA sequence: TGTGCCAGCAGTTACCTCTACGGGACTAGCGGGCAAGAGACCCAGTACTTC. V is TRBV6-2 or TRBV6-3 and J is TRBJ2-5; 12 bases align to TRBD2. In germline, CDR1 is MNHEY, CDR2 SVGEGT. This CDR3 comprises 17 residues. J was trimmed by 2 bases and V by 2 bases; bases with no gene match: 6.

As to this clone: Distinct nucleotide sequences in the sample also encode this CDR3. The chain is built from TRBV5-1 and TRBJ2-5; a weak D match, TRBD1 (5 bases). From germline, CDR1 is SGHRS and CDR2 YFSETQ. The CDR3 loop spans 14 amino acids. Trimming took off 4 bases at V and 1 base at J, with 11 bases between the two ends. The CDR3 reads CASSPGHLQETQYF. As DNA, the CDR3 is TGCGCCAGCAGCCCCGGACACCTCCAAGAGACCCAGTACTTC.

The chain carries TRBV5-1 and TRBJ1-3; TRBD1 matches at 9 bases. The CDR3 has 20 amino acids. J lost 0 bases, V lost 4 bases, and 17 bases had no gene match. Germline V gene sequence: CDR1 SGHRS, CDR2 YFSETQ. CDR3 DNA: TGCGCCAGCAGCAGCTCCGGGACAGGGCTTGGTCGGTCCTCTGGAAACACCATATATTTT. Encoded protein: CASSSSGTGLGRSSGNTIYF. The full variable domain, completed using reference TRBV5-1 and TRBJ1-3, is KAGVTQTPRYLIKTRGQQVTLSCSPISGHRSVSWYQQTPGQGLQFLFEYFSETQRNKGNFPGRFSGRQFSNSRSEMNVSTLELGDSALYLCASSSSGTGLGRSSGNTIYFGEGSWLTVV.

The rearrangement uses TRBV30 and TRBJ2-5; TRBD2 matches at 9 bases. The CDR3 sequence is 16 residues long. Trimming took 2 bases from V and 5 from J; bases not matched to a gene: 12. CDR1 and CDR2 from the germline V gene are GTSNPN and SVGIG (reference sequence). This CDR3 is CAWSSGSGGPGETQYF. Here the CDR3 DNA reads TGTGCCTGGAGTTCAGGTAGCGGGGGACCTGGGGAGACCCAGTACTTC. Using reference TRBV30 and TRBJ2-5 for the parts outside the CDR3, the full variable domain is SQTIHQWPATLVQPVGSPLSLECTVEGTSNPNLYWYRQAAGRGLQLLFYSVGIGQISSEVPQNLSASRPQDRQFILSSKKLLLSDSGFYLCAWSSGSGGPGETQYFGPGTRLLVL.

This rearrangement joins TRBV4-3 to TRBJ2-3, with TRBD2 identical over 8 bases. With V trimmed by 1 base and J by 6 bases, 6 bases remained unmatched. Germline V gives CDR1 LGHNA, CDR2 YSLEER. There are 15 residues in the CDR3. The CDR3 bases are TGCGCCAGCAGCCAAGGGGAGCGGGGGTGGGATACGCAGTATTTT. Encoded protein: CASSQGERGWDTQYF.

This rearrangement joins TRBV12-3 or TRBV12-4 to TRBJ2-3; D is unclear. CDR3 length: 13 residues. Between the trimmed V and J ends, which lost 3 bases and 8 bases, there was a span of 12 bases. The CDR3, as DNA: TGTGCCAGCAGTTTGGCGTCTGCAGGTACGCAGTATTTT. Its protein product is CASSLASAGTQYF.

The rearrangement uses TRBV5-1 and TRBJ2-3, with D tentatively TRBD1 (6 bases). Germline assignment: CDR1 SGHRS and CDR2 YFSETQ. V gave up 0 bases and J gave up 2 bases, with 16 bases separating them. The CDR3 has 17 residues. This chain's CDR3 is CASSLGTAPGPTDTQYF. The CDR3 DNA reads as TGCGCCAGCAGCTTGGGGACAGCCCCTGGGCCCACAGATACGCAGTATTTT.

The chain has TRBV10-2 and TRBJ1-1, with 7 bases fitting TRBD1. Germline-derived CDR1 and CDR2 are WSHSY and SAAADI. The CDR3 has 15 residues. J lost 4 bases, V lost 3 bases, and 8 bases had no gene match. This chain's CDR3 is CASSDDRDWGTEAFF. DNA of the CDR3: TGCGCCAGCAGTGACGACAGGGACTGGGGCACTGAAGCTTTCTTT.

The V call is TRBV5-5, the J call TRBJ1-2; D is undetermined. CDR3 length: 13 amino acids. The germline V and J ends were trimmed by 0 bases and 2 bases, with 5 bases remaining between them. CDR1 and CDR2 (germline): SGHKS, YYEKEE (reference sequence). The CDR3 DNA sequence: TGTGCCAGCAGCTTGGGAGGCAACTATGGCTACACCTTC. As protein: CASSLGGNYGYTF.

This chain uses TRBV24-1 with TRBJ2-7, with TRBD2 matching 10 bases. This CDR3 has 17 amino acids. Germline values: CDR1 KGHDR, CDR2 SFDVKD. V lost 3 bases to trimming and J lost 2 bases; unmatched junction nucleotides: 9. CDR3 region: CATSDGGLADTTYEQYF. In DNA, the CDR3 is TGTGCCACCAGTGATGGAGGACTAGCGGATACCACCTACGAGCAGTACTTC.

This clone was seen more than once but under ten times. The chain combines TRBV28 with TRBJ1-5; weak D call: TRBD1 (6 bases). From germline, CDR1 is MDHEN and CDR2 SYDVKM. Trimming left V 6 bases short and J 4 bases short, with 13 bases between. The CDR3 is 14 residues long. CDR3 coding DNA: TGTGCCAGCAGAATGGGAGGGGGAAATCAGCCCCAGCATTTT. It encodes CASRMGGGNQPQHF.

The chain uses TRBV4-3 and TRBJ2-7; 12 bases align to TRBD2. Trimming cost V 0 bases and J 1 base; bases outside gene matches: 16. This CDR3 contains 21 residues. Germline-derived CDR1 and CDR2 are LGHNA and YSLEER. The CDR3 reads CASSQDGPSGGAGGASYEQYF. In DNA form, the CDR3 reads TGCGCCAGCAGCCAAGACGGACCTAGCGGGGGGGCCGGTGGCGCTTCCTACGAGCAGTACTTC.

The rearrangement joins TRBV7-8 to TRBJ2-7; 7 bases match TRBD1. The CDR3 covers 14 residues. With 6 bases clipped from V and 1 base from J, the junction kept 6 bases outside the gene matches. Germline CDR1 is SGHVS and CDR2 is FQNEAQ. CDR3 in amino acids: CASSRDRASYEQYF. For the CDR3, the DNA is TGTGCCAGCAGTAGAGACAGGGCTTCCTACGAGCAGTACTTC.

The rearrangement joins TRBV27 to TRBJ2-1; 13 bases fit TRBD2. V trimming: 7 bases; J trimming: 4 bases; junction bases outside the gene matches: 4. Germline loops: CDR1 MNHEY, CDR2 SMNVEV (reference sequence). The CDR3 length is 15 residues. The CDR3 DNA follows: TGTGCCAGCAAGGAGACTAGCGGGGGGTACAATGAGCAGTTCTTC. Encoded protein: CASKETSGGYNEQFF.

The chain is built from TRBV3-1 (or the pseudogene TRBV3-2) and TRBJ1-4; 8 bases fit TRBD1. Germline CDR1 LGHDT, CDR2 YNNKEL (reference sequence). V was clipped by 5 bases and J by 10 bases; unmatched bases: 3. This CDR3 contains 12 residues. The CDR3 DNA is TGTGCCAGCAGCACAGGGGGTGGAAAACTGTTTTTT. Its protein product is CASSTGGGKLFF.

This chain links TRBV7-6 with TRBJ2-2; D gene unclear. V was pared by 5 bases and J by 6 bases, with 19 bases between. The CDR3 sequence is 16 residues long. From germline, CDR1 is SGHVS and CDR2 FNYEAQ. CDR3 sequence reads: CASSPPSEASPGELFF. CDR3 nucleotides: TGTGCCAGCAGCCCCCCCAGCGAGGCTAGTCCCGGGGAGCTGTTTTTT.

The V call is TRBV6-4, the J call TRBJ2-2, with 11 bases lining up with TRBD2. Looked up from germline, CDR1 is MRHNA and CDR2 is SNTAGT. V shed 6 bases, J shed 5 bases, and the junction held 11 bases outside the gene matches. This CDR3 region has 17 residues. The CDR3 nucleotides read TGTGCCAGCAGACCACTTACTAGCGGGGGATATACCGGGGAGCTGTTTTTT. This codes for CASRPLTSGGYTGELFF.

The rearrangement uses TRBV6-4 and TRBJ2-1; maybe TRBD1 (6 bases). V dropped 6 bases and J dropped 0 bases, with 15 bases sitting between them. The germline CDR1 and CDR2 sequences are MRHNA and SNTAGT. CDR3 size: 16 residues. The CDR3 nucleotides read TGTGCCAGCAGCCCTGTCCTAGGGGGCTCCTACAATGAGCAGTTCTTC. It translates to CASSPVLGGSYNEQFF.

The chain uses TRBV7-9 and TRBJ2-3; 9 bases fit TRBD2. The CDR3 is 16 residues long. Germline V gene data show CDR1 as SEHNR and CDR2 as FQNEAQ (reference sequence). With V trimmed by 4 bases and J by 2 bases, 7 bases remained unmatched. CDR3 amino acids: CASSYGTSPYTDTQYF. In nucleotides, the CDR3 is TGTGCCAGCAGCTACGGGACTAGCCCCTACACAGATACGCAGTATTTT.

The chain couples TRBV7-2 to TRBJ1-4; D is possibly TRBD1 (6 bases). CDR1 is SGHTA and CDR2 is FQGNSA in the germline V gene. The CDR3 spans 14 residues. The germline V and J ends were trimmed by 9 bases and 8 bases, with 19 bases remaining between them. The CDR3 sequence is CASGLDSVREKLFF. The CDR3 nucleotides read TGTGCCAGTGGTCTGGACAGCGTACGGGAAAAACTGTTTTTT.

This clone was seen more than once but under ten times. CDR3 loop: CASSPAQGDNSPLHF. The CDR3 nucleotides are TGTGCCAGCTCACCAGCACAGGGCGATAATTCACCCCTCCACTTT. The rearrangement joins TRBV18 to TRBJ1-6; possible D gene TRBD1, 6 bases. The CDR3 sequence is 15 residues long. The V gene lost 2 bases and the J gene lost 5 bases, with 10 bases spanning the gap. The germline CDR1 and CDR2 sequences are KGHSH and LQKENI.